This TCR beta chain comes out of a study of T-cell memory formation after mild COVID-19. The study's findings and limits: Clones that contracted clustered mainly in CM and EM if CD4+ and in EMRA if CD8+.

On this clonotype: What it binds is unknown.

After 5'RACE with constant-segment primers, TCR alpha and TCR beta cDNA libraries carrying sample barcodes and UMIs were obtained. TCRdb re-analysed the 5' RACE reads in MiXCR, keeping a single row per CDR3 protein. The sample includes 120,000 to 150,000 distinct CDR3 sequences, 6% to 7% of them seen just once. Trimming removed 3 bases from V and 2 bases from J, with 8 bases in between. Per the germline V gene, CDR1 is MNHEY and CDR2 is SMNVEV (reference sequence). CDR3 length equals 14 residues. The sequenced material came from PBMCs or a T cell subset sorted from them (not recorded which). The chain is built from TRBV27 and TRBJ1-5; the D gene is possibly TRBD1 (6 bases). This sequence was found in an adult woman who had mild COVID-19 (a few samples of this study predate the infection). Cell type and time point are not known. DNA for the CDR3: TGTGCCAGCAGTTTTGCAGGGGGCAATCAGCCCCAGCATTTT. This sequence encodes CASSFAGGNQPQHF.